In this sample, the clone carrying this T cell receptor (beta chain) turned up once. The antigen is not known. Time point meaning: cycle 4 day 1 (C4D1), after around six weeks of nivolumab. In every patient, relapse followed autologous stem cell transplantation, while exposure to brentuximab vedotin differed. Repertoires were generated with immunoSEQ multiplex PCR, while TCRdb's copy carries only in-frame clones and drops some. The sample lists about 90,000 clones, under 85% occurring once. This specimen belongs to a study of PD-1 blockade in classical Hodgkin lymphoma. Study-wide results and caveats: By cycle point C4D1, TCR diversity had risen significantly in CD4+ cells (but not CD8+ cells). Complete responders showed a baseline diversity that resembled the diversity of newly diagnosed patients.

This CDR3 region has 13 residues. The junction had 6 bases not matched to a gene; V was cut back by 5 bases and J by 5 bases. The germline V gene has CDR1 GTSNPN and CDR2 SVGIG (reference sequence). The sequenced sample was peripheral blood mononuclear cells (PBMCs), obtained before the fourth cycle of nivolumab. The genes are TRBV30 and TRBJ2-1; 7 nucleotides align to TRBD2. The sequence came from a human donor with classical Hodgkin lymphoma. CDR3 coding DNA: TGTGCCTGGGGAGCGGGGTTAAACAATGAGCAGTTCTTC. It translates to CAWGAGLNNEQFF.